What follows is one TCR beta chain and its context. The table lists this clonotype with many counts. Its antigen has not been determined. Qualities for individual bases were not recorded, and no much larger clone is one base off. Inclusive of the bounding cysteine and phenylalanine, the CDR3 is 16 residues long. The read is trimmed to its CDR3 DNA, 48 bases read in frame from base 1. The germline V gene gives CDR1 as MDHEN and CDR2 as SYDVKM. The germline ends are 16 bases apart after V is trimmed by 3 bases and J by 4 bases. Stable hyperthyroidism was defined as no progression to ophthalmopathy within 18 months of follow-up. Hyperthyroidism patients were newly diagnosed, were aged 18 to 65 years, and had a disease duration under 2 months. Patients were excluded if they had other autoimmune diseases, uncontrolled infections, pregnancy or lactation. Diagnosis was based on clinical symptoms, serum thyroxine, TRAb, thyroid ultrasound and orbital computed tomography. Ficoll-Paque density gradient centrifugation was used to isolate PBMCs from under 11 ml of fresh peripheral blood. Total RNA was extracted using Trizol reagent, and RNA quality was checked on an Agilent 2100 Bioanalyzer.

TCR beta CDR3 regions were amplified from RNA transcripts for repertoire sequencing. HTBI primers and the Qiagen OneStep RT-PCR kit were used in a first-round RT-PCR, which was followed by a second-round multiplex PCR, size selection and purification. Libraries were sequenced on an Illumina HiSeq2000 using paired-end 100 bp reads. The published analysis was carried out like this. SOAPnuke was used to process the reads, throwing out any read that had adapters, had uncalled bases, had a mean Phred below 15, or lacked an exact constant-primer or identifier match. COPE v1.2.5 was used to merge the high-quality paired reads. Unique nucleotide sequences were defined as clonotypes and aligned to IMGT TRB V, D and J references using MiTCR v1.1. Analysis was restricted to V-J combinations with a frequency above 0.0001, which covered approximately 99% of repertoires. A TCR clonal expansion and chaos score per V-J combination was defined as the ratio of F50 clonal expansion to chaos observed in the TCRdist matrix. Features were reduced by Welch's t-statistics and random forest to 10 to 15 V-J combinations, which fed a naive Bayes classifier. The Morisita-Horn index was used to measure how similar the thyroid and blood repertoires were. TCRdb trimmed the raw reads at Q25, called clones with MiXCR and kept productive beta chains. Rows are unified per CDR3 protein, each entry keeping the most common DNA and genes. These V and J calls derive from TCRdb rather than the authors' analysis. The sample includes about 400,000 distinct CDR3 sequences, with over 20% observed a single time. Around 3.2% of the sample lies in the top ten.

These data come from a study of Graves' ophthalmopathy and Graves' hyperthyroidism (dated by TCRdb to 2016 to 2019). Describing the broader study: Peripheral blood was collected at initial diagnosis, before any treatment. For independent validation, a separate cohort was made up of fewer than 20 hyperthyroidism patients plus 17 patients who later progressed from hyperthyroidism to ophthalmopathy. TCR beta repertoire signatures were used to distinguish Graves' ophthalmopathy from Graves' hyperthyroidism and to predict progression to ophthalmopathy. T-cell repertoires of thyroid tissue and blood were compared in over 5 hyperthyroidism patients. The roughly 94 discovery patients were randomly split 7:3 into training and test sets. After sampling, hyperthyroidism patients received methimazole starting at 30 mg daily, and ophthalmopathy patients received high-dose intravenous methylprednisolone. In total, 135 blood samples were TCR-sequenced: 43 ophthalmopathy, 80 or so hyperthyroidism and some 17 hyperthyroidism-to-ophthalmopathy patients. A discovery set of 100 patients (approximately 42 ophthalmopathy, 60 or so stable hyperthyroidism) was enrolled to explore V-J signatures distinguishing ophthalmopathy from hyperthyroidism. General conclusions and limits of the study: In validation, the model predicted ophthalmopathy progression with 70.59% sensitivity and around 72% specificity; 12 predicted patients were CT-confirmed with GO in a median of around 6.5 months. Most of the expanded thyroid clonotypes with a frequency above 0.001 were also detected in blood, and it was suggested that the thyroid immune response may be reflected by blood repertoires. Ophthalmopathy was separated from stable hyperthyroidism by the 13-signature model with around 89% sensitivity and about 83% specificity in cross-validation and with 80%/75% in the test set. Sample size was not statistically predetermined, and group allocation was not concealed from the investigators.

The sample taken for sequencing was peripheral blood. The source of this sequence is a woman aged 18-30 years with stable Graves' hyperthyroidism. Donor details come from another sample of the same person, matched by shared clones. Recombination connected TRBV28 to TRBJ1-3; TRBD1 is possibly the D segment (5 matching bases). The nucleotide sequence is TGTGCCAGCAGTTTGGGTCGTAAGGGGAACGGAAACACCATATATTTT. This is translated as CASSLGRKGNGNTIYF.